This paragraph reports one TCR beta chain. Trimming removed 2 bases from V and 0 bases from J, with 10 bases in between. This CDR3 spans 15 amino acids. Germline-derived CDR1 and CDR2 are DFQATT and SNEGSKA (reference sequence). The sample comes from a study of regulatory T cells in long-lasting Graves disease. As for time point: newly diagnosed GD, antithyroid drugs for less than 3 months. Making the TCR library involved RNA that had been extracted from PBMCs. Graves' disease diagnosis used American Thyroid Association guidelines. HTBI primers from iRepertoire and Arm-PCR of CDR3 regions yielded the TCR beta libraries. One entry per CDR3 protein, called by TCRdb with MiXCR from the multiplex PCR reads. The data hold about 430,000 distinct CDR3 sequences, with 15% observed a single time. This sample was also put to use in a study of T cells in Graves' hyperthyroidism and ophthalmopathy.

The specimen was peripheral blood mononuclear cells (PBMCs), collected at new diagnosis, from a patient treated with antithyroid drugs. The gene calls are TRBV20-1 and TRBJ2-2; D may be TRBD1 (6 bases). The sequence came from a woman in her thirties or forties with Graves disease. This chain's CDR3 is CSARSTGSNTGELFF. The CDR3 DNA sequence: TGCAGTGCTAGATCTACAGGGTCGAACACCGGGGAGCTGTTTTTT.